This T cell receptor beta chain emerged from a study of PD-1 blockade in classical Hodgkin lymphoma. The repertoire was sequenced with immunoSEQ multiplex PCR; TCRdb's copy has only in-frame clones and lacks some. Among some 40,000 clones, around 63% were seen once, and the ten largest hold about 14%. This clone was counted only a few times. V lost 1 base to trimming and J lost 11 bases; unmatched junction nucleotides: 8. The length of the CDR3 is 15 residues. CDR1 MGHDK and CDR2 SYGVNS come from the germline V gene. There was relapse after autologous stem cell transplantation in every patient, and there was variation in brentuximab vedotin exposure.

This receptor was taken from a human donor with classical Hodgkin lymphoma. The sample here was peripheral blood mononuclear cells (PBMCs), taken before the second cycle of nivolumab. The V and J genes are TRBV25-1 and TRBJ1-4; 9 bases align to TRBD1. DNA of the CDR3: TGTGCCAGCAGTGAATTAGGAGGACAGGGGATCAAACTGTTTTTT. This sequence encodes CASSELGGQGIKLFF.